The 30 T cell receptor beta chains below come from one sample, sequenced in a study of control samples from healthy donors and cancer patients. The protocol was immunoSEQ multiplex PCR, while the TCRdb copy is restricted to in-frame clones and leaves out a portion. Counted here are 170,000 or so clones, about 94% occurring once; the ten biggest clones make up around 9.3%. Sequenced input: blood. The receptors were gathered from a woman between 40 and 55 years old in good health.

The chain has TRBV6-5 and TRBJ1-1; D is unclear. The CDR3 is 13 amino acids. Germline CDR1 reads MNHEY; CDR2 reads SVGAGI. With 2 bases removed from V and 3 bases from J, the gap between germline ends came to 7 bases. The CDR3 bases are TGTGCCAGCAGTTACGGAGGGCACACTGAAGCTTTCTTT. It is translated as CASSYGGHTEAFF.

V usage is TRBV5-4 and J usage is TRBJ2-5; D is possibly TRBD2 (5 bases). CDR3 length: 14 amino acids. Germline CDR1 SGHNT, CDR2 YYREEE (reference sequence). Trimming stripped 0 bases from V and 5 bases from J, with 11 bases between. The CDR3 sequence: CASSLVPGGETQYF. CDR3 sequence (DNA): TGTGCCAGCAGCTTGGTACCGGGCGGGGAGACCCAGTACTTC. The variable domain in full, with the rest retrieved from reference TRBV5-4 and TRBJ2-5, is ETGVTQSPTHLIKTRGQQVTLRCSSQSGHNTVSWYQQALGQGPQFIFQYYREEENGRGNFPPRFSGLQFPNYSSELNVNALELDDSALYLCASSLVPGGETQYFGPGTRLLVL.

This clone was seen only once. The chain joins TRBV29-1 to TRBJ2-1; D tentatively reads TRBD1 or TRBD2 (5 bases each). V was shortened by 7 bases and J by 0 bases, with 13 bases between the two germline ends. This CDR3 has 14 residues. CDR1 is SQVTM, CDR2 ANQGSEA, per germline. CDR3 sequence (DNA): TGCAGCGCTGGGGACCAATCCTCCTACAATGAGCAGTTCTTC. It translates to CSAGDQSSYNEQFF.

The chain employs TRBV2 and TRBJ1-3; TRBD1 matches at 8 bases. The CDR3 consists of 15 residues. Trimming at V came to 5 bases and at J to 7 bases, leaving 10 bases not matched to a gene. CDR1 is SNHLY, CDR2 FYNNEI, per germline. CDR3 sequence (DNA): TGTGCCAGCAGTTCAAGGCAGGGGGCAAGTAACACCATATATTTT. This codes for CASSSRQGASNTIYF.

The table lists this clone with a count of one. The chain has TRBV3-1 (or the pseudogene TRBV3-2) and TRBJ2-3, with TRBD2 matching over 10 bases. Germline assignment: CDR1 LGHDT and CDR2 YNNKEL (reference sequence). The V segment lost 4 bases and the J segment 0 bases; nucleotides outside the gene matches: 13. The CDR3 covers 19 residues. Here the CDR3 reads CASSRQPPGLATSTDTQYF. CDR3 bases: TGTGCCAGCAGCCGACAACCCCCGGGACTAGCGACTAGCACAGATACGCAGTATTTT.

CDR3 loop: CATSRNRGPSSYEQYF. CDR3 nucleotides: TGTGCCACCAGCAGAAACCGGGGCCCGAGCTCCTACGAGCAGTACTTC. This chain links TRBV15 with TRBJ2-7; the D gene could be TRBD1 or TRBD2 (5 bases each). Trimming stripped 2 bases from V and 0 bases from J, with 14 bases between. The CDR3 contains 16 residues. Germline lookup yields CDR1 LNHNV and CDR2 YYDKDF (reference sequence).

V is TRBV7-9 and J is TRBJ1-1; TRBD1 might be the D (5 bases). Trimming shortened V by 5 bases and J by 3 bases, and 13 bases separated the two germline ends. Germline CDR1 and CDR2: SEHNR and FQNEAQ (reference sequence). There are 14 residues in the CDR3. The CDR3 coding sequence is TGTGCCAGCAGCCCCTGGGGGGAGTACACTGAAGCTTTCTTT. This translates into CASSPWGEYTEAFF.

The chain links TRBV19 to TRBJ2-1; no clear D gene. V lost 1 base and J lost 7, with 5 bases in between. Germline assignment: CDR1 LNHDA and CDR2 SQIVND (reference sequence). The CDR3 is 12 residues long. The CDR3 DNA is TGTGCCAGTAGTATAGGTGGGAATGAGCAGTTCTTC. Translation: CASSIGGNEQFF.

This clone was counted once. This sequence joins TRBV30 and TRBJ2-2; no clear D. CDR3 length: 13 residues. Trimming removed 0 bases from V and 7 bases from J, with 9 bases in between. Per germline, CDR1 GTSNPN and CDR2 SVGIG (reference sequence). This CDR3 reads CAWSVSPNGELFF. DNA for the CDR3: TGTGCCTGGAGTGTCTCCCCCAACGGGGAGCTGTTTTTT.

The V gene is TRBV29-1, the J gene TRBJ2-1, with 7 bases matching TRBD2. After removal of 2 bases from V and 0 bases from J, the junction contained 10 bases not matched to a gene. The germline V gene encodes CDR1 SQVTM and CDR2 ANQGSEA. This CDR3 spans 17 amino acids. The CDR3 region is CSVEPTRDYGSYNEQFF. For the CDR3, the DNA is TGCAGCGTTGAACCCACCCGGGACTACGGCTCCTACAATGAGCAGTTCTTC.

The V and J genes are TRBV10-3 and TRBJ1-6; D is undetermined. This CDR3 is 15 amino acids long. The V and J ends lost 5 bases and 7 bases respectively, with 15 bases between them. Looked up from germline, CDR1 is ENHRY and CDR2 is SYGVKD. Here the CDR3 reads CAISSEGLPNSPLHF. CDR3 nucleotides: TGTGCCATCAGTTCCGAAGGTTTGCCAAATTCACCCCTCCACTTT.

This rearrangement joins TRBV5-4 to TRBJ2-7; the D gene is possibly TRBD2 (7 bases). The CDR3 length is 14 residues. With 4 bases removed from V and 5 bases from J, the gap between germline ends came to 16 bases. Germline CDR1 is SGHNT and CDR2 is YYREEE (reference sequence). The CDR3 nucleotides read TGTGCCAGCAGCCTGGCGGGGGCAAGGGACGAGCAGTACTTC. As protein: CASSLAGARDEQYF.

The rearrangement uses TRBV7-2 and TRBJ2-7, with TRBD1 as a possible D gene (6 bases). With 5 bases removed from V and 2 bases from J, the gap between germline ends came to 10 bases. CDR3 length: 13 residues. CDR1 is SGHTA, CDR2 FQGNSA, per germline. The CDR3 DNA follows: TGTGCCAGCAGCCCACAGGGTACCTACGAGCAGTACTTC. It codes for CASSPQGTYEQYF.

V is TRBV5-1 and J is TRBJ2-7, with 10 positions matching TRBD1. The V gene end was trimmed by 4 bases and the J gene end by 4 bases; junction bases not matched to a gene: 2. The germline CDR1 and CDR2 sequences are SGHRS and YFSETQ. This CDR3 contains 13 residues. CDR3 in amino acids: CASSTDRGYEQYF. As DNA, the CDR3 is TGCGCCAGCAGCACGGACAGGGGGTACGAGCAGTACTTC.

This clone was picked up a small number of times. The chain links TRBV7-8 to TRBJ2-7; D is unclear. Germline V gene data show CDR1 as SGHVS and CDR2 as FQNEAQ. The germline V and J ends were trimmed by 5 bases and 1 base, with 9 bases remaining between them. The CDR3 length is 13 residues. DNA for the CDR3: TGTGCCAGCAGCCCCCGGGCATCCTACGAGCAGTACTTC. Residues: CASSPRASYEQYF.

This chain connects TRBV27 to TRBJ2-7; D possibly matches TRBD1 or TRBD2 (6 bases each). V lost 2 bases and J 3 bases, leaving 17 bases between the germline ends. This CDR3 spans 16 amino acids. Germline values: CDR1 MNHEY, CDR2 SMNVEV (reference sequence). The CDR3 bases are TGTGCCAGCAGTTTAGGGTGGGGGGACACTAGCTACGAGCAGTACTTC. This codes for CASSLGWGDTSYEQYF.

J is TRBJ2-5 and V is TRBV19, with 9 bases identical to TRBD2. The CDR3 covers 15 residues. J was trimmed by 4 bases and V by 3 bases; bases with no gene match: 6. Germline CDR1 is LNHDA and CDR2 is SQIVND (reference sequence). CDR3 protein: CASSILAGERETQYF. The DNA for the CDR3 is TGTGCCAGTAGTATTTTAGCGGGAGAAAGAGAGACCCAGTACTTC.

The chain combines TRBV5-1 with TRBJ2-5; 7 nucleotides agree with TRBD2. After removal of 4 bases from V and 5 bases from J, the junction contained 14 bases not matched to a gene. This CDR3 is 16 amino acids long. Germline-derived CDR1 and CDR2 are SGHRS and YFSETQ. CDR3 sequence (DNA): TGCGCCAGCAGCCTAGTGAGAGCGGGATACGGCGAGACCCAGTACTTC. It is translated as CASSLVRAGYGETQYF.

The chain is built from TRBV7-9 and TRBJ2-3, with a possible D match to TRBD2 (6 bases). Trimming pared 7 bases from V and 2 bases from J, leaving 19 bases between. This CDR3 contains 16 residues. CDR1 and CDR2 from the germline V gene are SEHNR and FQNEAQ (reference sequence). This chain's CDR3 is CASTQKGLAPTDTQYF. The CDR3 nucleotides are TGTGCCAGCACCCAAAAGGGACTCGCCCCCACAGATACGCAGTATTTT.

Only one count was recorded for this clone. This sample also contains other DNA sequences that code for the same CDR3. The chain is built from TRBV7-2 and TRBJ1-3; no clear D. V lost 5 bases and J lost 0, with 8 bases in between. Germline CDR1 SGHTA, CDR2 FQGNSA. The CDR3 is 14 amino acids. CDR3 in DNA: TGTGCCAGCAGCGCTACGAACTCTGGAAACACCATATATTTT. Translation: CASSATNSGNTIYF.

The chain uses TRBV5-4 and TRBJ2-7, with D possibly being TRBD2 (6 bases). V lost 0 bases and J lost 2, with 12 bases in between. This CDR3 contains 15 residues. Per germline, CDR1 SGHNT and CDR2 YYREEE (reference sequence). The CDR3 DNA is TGTGCCAGCAGCTTGGGGGGGGATACTACCTACGAGCAGTACTTC. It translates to CASSLGGDTTYEQYF.

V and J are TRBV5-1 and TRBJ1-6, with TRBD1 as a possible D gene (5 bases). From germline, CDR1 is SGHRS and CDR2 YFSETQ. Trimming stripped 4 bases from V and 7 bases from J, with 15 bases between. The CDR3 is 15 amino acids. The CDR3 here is CASSDRGRGNSPLHF. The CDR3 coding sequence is TGCGCCAGCAGCGATAGGGGAAGAGGAAATTCACCCCTCCACTTT.

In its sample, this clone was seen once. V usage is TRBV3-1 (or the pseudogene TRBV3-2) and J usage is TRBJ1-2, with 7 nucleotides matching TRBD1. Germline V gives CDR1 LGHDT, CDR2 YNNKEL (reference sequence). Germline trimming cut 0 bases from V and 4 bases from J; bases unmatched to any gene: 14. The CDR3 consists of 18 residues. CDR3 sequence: CASSQDHGTALGVYGYTF. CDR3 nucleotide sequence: TGTGCCAGCAGCCAAGATCATGGGACAGCTCTCGGCGTCTATGGCTACACCTTC.

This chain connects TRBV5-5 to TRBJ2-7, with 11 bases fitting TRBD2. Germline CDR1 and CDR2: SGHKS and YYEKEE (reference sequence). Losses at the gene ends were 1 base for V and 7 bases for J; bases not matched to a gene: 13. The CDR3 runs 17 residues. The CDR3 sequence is CASSLTLAGGQGLEQYF. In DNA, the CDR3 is TGTGCCAGCAGCTTGACGCTAGCGGGGGGCCAAGGCTTGGAGCAGTACTTC. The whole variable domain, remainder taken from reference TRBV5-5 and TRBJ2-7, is DAGVTQSPTHLIKTRGQQVTLRCSPISGHKSVSWYQQVLGQGPQFIFQYYEKEERGRGNFPDRFSARQFPNYSSELNVNALLLGDSALYLCASSLTLAGGQGLEQYFGPGTRLTVT.

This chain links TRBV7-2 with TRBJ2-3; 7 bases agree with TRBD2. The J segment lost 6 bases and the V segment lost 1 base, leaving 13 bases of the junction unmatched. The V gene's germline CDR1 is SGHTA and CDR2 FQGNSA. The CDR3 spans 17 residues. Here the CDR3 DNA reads TGTGCCAGCAGCTTAGGACGTCTAGCGGACCTTGGTGATACGCAGTATTTT. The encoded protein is CASSLGRLADLGDTQYF.

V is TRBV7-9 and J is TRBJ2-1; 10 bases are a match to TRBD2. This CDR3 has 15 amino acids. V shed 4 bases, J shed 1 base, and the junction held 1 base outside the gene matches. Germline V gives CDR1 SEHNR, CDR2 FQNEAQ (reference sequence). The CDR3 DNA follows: TGTGCCAGCAGCTCACTAGCGGGGTCCTACAATGAGCAGTTCTTC. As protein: CASSSLAGSYNEQFF.

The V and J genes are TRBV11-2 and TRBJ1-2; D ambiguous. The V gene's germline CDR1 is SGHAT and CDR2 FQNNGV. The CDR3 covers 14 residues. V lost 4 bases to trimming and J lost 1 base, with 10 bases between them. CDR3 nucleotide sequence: TGTGCCAGCAGCTCGGCCGGGGTTAACTATGGCTACACCTTC. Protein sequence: CASSSAGVNYGYTF.

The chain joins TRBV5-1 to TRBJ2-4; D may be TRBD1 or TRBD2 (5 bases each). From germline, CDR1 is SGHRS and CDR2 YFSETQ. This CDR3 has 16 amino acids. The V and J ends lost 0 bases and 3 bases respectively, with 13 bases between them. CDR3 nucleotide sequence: TGCGCCAGCAGCTTGGGGGACCGCGACTTCAAAAACATTCAGTACTTC. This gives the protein CASSLGDRDFKNIQYF.

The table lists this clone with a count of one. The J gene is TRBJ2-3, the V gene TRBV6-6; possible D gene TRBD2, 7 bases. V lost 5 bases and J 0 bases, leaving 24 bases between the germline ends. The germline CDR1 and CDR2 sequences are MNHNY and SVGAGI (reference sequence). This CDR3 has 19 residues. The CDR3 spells CASSLRGGNLAGSTDTQYF. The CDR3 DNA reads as TGTGCCAGCAGTCTAAGGGGGGGAAATCTGGCGGGAAGCACAGATACGCAGTATTTT.

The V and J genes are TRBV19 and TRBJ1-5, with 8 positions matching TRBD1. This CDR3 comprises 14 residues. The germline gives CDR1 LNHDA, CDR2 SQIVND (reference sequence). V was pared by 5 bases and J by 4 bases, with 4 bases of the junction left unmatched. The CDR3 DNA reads TGTGCCAGTAGTCCGGGACAGGCTAATCAGCCCCAGCATTTT. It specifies CASSPGQANQPQHF.